One sample yielded the 16 T cell receptor beta chains listed below, sequenced in a study of early T cells in non-severe SARS-CoV-2 infection. TCRdb re-analysed the 5' RACE reads in MiXCR, keeping a single row per CDR3 protein. The sample consists of 40,000 to 60,000 distinct CDR3 sequences, less than 7.5% of them appearing once. The sample was whole blood, taken at baseline. The receptors originated from an adult who was a healthcare worker with PCR-confirmed SARS-CoV-2 infection or an uninfected control (not recorded which).

V usage is TRBV29-1 and J usage is TRBJ1-1; the match to TRBD1 covers 11 bases. CDR3 size: 16 residues. Germline V lookup: CDR1 SQVTM, CDR2 ANQGSEA. The junction had 7 bases not matched to a gene; V was cut back by 3 bases and J by 1 base. The chain's CDR3 is CSVDVLGQGGNTEAFF. CDR3 DNA: TGCAGCGTTGACGTACTGGGACAGGGGGGGAACACTGAAGCTTTCTTT. The full variable domain, its missing parts supplied by reference TRBV29-1 and TRBJ1-1, is SAVISQKPSRDICQRGTSLTIQCQVDSQVTMMFWYRQQPGQSLTLIATANQGSEATYESGFVIDKFPISRPNLTFSTLTVSNMSPEDSSIYLCSVDVLGQGGNTEAFFGQGTRLTVV.

This clonotype appeared many times. CDR3 in DNA: TGTGCCAGCAGTCCAAAAACAGGGAGCTATGGCTACACCTTC. Its protein product is CASSPKTGSYGYTF. This sequence joins TRBV6-4 and TRBJ1-2; perhaps TRBD1 as D (6 bases). With 5 bases removed from V and 4 bases from J, the gap between germline ends came to 14 bases. Germline V CDR1 and CDR2: MRHNA, SNTAGT. The CDR3 spans 14 residues.

Ten or more counts support this clonotype. An end of the junction does not agree with germline; a read error may underlie this. The gene calls are TRBV7-7 and TRBJ2-1, with TRBD1 matching 7 bases. Per the germline V gene, CDR1 is SSHAT and CDR2 is FNYEAQ (reference sequence). The CDR3 consists of 14 residues. The CDR3 DNA sequence: TGTGCTAGCAGCTCAACCCCAGGGACAGAAGAGCAGTTCTTC. Translated, it gives CASSSTPGTEEQFF.

There are a few counts of this clonotype. The chain recombines TRBV11-2 with TRBJ2-3, with 11 bases matching TRBD2. The ends lost 1 base at V and 6 bases at J; junction bases unmatched: 9. CDR1 and CDR2 (germline): SGHAT, FQNNGV. The CDR3 spans 17 residues. The CDR3 reads CASSLVSSGGPVDTQYF. Written as DNA, the CDR3 is TGTGCCAGCAGCTTAGTGTCTAGCGGGGGGCCCGTGGATACGCAGTATTTT.

This clonotype was seen a few times. This sequence joins TRBV7-2 and TRBJ1-6; D unresolved. Germline V gene sequence: CDR1 SGHTA, CDR2 FQGNSA. The CDR3 loop spans 14 amino acids. V was pared by 5 bases and J by 9 bases, with 14 bases between. The CDR3 nucleotides read TGTGCCAGCAGCCCGGCAGGTGTTTTTTCACCCCTCCACTTT. Protein product: CASSPAGVFSPLHF.

This clonotype occurred many times. The chain is built from TRBV7-9 and TRBJ1-1; the match to TRBD1 covers 11 bases. Per the germline V gene, CDR1 is SEHNR and CDR2 is FQNEAQ (reference sequence). Germline trimming cut 4 bases from V and 7 bases from J; bases unmatched to any gene: 8. This CDR3 region has 15 residues. CDR3 in DNA: TGTGCCAGCAGCTGGGGACAGGGGGAGGAAGATGAAGCTTTCTTT. Residues: CASSWGQGEEDEAFF.

This clonotype was counted only a few times. The chain carries TRBV11-2 and TRBJ1-1; D not resolved. From germline, CDR1 is SGHAT and CDR2 FQNNGV. V was pared by 4 bases and J by 4 bases, with 19 bases between. The CDR3 loop spans 16 amino acids. The CDR3 loop is CASSSPSRGFGTEAFF. The CDR3 DNA sequence: TGTGCCAGCAGCTCCCCATCCCGTGGTTTTGGCACTGAAGCTTTCTTT.

Ten or more counts support this clonotype. The chain links TRBV3-1 to TRBJ2-6; no reliable D call. The V end lost 4 bases, the J end lost 3 bases, and 4 bases lay between the germline ends. Germline CDR1 and CDR2: LGHDT and YNNKEL (reference sequence). The CDR3 has 13 residues. The CDR3 here is CASSRLGANVLTF. In DNA form, the CDR3 reads TGTGCCAGCAGCCGACTTGGGGCCAACGTCCTGACTTTC.

This clonotype was counted only a few times. The chain joins TRBV5-1 to TRBJ2-3; D unresolved. CDR3 length equals 15 residues. The V end was cut by 0 bases, the J end by 3 bases, with 11 bases between. Germline values: CDR1 SGHRS, CDR2 YFSETQ. Here the CDR3 DNA reads TGCGCCAGCAGCTTGGACTCGGCAATAACAGATACGCAGTATTTT. Protein sequence: CASSLDSAITDTQYF.

This clonotype appeared many times. The V and J genes are TRBV27 and TRBJ2-7, with TRBD2 as a possible D gene (7 bases). This CDR3 comprises 16 residues. Trimming removed 2 bases from V and 0 bases from J, with 14 bases in between. Per germline, CDR1 MNHEY and CDR2 SMNVEV (reference sequence). In DNA form, the CDR3 reads TGTGCCAGCAGTTTACCACCCGGGGGGCGCTCCTACGAGCAGTACTTC. The encoded protein is CASSLPPGGRSYEQYF.

This clonotype has at least ten counts. The chain is built from TRBV18 and TRBJ2-2; D ambiguous. Germline CDR1 and CDR2: KGHSH and LQKENI. Trimming shortened V by 2 bases and J by 6 bases, and 7 bases separated the two germline ends. This CDR3 region has 13 residues. The CDR3 region is CASSPGISGELFF. In DNA, the CDR3 is TGTGCCAGCTCACCAGGCATCTCCGGGGAGCTGTTTTTT.

The V gene is TRBV4-3, the J gene TRBJ1-3, with D unclear. The CDR3 consists of 16 residues. CDR1 and CDR2 from the germline V gene are LGHNA and YSLEER. V was shortened by 1 base and J by 1 base, with 11 bases between the two germline ends. DNA of the CDR3: TGCGCCAGCAGCCAAGGGGCGGCAGTATCTGGAAACACCATATATTTT. Protein: CASSQGAAVSGNTIYF.

This clonotype appeared many times. This sequence joins TRBV11-3 and TRBJ2-5; TRBD2 aligns across 12 bases. The length of the CDR3 is 18 residues. V gave up 5 bases and J gave up 4 bases; unmatched junction bases: 14. Germline values: CDR1 SGHNT, CDR2 YENEEA. CDR3 amino acids: CASSLPYASGGASETQYF. CDR3 coding DNA: TGTGCCAGCAGCCTACCCTATGCTAGCGGGGGGGCTTCAGAGACCCAGTACTTC.

The sample holds a few counts of this clonotype. The chain uses TRBV7-6 and TRBJ2-3; D not resolved. The CDR3 runs to 12 residues. Germline loops: CDR1 SGHVS, CDR2 FNYEAQ. Trimming took 3 bases from V and 0 from J, leaving 1 base between them. As DNA, the CDR3 is TGTGCCAGCAGCTTTAGCACAGATACGCAGTATTTT. It yields the protein CASSFSTDTQYF.

The chain couples TRBV20-1 to TRBJ2-2; D remains unclear. Germline values: CDR1 DFQATT, CDR2 SNEGSKA (reference sequence). The CDR3 contains 15 residues. V gave up 0 bases and J gave up 5 bases, with 13 bases separating them. CDR3 amino acids: CSARERRLRTGELFF. CDR3 sequence (DNA): TGCAGTGCTAGAGAACGGCGGTTAAGGACCGGGGAGCTGTTTTTT.

This clonotype has more than one count but fewer than ten. CDR3 region: CASSLVLAGAQEQFF. The DNA for the CDR3 is TGTGCCAGCAGCTTAGTACTAGCGGGGGCCCAGGAGCAGTTCTTC. V usage is TRBV7-2 and J usage is TRBJ2-1; 11 bases match TRBD2. This CDR3 is 15 amino acids long. With V trimmed by 1 base and J by 10 bases, 6 bases remained unmatched. Germline loops: CDR1 SGHTA, CDR2 FQGNSA.